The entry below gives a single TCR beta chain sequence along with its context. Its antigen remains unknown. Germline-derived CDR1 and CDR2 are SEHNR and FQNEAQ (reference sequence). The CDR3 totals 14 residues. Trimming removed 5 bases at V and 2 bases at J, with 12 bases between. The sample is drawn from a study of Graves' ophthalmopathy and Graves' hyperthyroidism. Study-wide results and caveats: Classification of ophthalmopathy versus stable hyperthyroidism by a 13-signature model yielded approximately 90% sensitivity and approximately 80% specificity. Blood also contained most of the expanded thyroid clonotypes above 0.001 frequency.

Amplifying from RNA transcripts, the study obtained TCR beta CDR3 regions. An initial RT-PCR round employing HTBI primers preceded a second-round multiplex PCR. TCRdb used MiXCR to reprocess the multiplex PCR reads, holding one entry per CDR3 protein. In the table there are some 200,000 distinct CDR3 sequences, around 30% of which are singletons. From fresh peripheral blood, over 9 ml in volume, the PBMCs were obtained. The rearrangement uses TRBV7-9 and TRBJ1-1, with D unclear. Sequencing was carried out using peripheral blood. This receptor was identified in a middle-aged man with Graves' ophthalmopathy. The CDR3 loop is CASSRKITNTEAFF. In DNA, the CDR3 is TGTGCCAGCAGCCGAAAAATTACCAACACTGAAGCTTTCTTT.